The subject of this entry is one T cell receptor beta chain. Using immunoSEQ multiplex PCR, the repertoire was profiled, and TCRdb retains in-frame clones only, with some absent. The table records about 320,000 clones, 83% of them present only once. This sample is drawn from a study of blood T cell repertoires in COVID-19. As for the study in general: The United States, Italy and Spain were the sources of the acute and convalescent COVID-19 samples. From T cells, B-cell-depleted T cells, or PBMCs came the material, which was cDNA or gDNA.

The source material was peripheral blood. The TCR comes from a woman aged 45-60 years with acute or convalescent COVID-19.

This CDR3 reads CASGGGMDETEAFF. CDR3 nucleotides: TGTGCTAGTGGGGGCGGGATGGATGAGACTGAAGCTTTCTTT. This chain links TRBV12-5 with TRBJ1-1; no firm D call. Germline CDR1 LGHNT, CDR2 FRNRAP. V lost 6 bases and J lost 5, with 16 bases in between. This CDR3 is 14 amino acids long.